Reported below is one T cell receptor (beta chain). Antigen specificity is unknown. The junction shows a germline mismatch at one end, possibly a read error. The data originate from a study of T cell repertoires in cytomegalovirus infection. TCRdb reprocessed the reads via MiXCR and lists one record per CDR3 protein. Among approximately 990,000 distinct CDR3 sequences listed, under 40% were seen once. Germline-derived CDR1 and CDR2 are SGHVS and FNYEAQ. This CDR3 comprises 16 residues. This clonotype was sampled from a human donor in good health (CMV status not recorded). Some clones in this sample may be carry-over from other donors' samples. The sample was cultured CD8+ T cells from PBMCs, taken from culture after CMV antigen stimulation. The chain combines TRBV7-6 with TRBJ2-3, with D possibly called TRBD1 or TRBD2 (6 bases each). CDR3 residues: CASSRLGGQTTDTQYF. The CDR3 DNA sequence: TGTGCTAGCAGTCGTCTCGGGGGCCAGACCACAGATACGCAGTATTTT.